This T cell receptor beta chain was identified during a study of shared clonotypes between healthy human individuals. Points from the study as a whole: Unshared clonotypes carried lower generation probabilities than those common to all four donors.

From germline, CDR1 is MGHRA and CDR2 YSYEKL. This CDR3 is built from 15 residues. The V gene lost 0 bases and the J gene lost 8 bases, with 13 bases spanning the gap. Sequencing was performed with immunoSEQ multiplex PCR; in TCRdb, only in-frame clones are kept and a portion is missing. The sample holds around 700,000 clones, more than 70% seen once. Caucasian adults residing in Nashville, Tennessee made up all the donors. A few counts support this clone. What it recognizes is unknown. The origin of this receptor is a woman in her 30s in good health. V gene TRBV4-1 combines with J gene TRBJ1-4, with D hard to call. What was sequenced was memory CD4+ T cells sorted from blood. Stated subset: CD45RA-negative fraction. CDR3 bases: TGCGCCAGCAGCCAAGAAAGGACGTGGGAGGAAAAACTGTTTTTT. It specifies CASSQERTWEEKLFF.